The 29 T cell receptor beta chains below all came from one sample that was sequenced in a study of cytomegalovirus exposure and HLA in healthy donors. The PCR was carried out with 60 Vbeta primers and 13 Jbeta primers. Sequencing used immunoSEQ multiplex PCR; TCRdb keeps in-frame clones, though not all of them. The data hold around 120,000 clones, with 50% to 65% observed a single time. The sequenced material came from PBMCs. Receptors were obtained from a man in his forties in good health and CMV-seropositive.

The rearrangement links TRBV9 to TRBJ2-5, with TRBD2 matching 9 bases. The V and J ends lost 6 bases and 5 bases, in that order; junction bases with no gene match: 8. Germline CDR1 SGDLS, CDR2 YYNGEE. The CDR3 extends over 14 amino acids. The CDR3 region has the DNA TGTGCCAGCACCCCGGGACTAGCATTGGAGACCCAGTACTTC. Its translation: CASTPGLALETQYF.

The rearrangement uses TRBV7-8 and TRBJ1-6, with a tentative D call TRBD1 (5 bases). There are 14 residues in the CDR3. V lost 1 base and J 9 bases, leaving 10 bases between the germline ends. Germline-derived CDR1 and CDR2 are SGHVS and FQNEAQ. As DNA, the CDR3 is TGTGCCAGCAGCTTAGTGCGGGGGACTTCACCCCTCCACTTT. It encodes CASSLVRGTSPLHF.

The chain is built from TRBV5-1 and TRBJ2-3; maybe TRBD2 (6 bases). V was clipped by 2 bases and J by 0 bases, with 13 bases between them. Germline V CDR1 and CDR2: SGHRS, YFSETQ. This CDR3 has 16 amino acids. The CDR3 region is CASSFMGGASTDTQYF. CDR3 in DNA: TGCGCCAGCAGCTTTATGGGCGGGGCTAGCACAGATACGCAGTATTTT.

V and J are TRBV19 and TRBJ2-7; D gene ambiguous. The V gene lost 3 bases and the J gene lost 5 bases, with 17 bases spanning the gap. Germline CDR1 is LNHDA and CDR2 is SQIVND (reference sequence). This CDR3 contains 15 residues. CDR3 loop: CASSIRHGRVDEQYF. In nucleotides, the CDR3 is TGTGCCAGTAGTATTCGCCACGGCCGGGTGGACGAGCAGTACTTC.

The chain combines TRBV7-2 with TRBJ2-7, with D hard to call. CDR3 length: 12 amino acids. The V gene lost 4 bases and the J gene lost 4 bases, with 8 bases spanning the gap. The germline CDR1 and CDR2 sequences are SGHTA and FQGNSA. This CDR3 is CASSSRGYEQYF. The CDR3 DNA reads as TGTGCCAGCAGCTCCCGAGGTTACGAGCAGTACTTC. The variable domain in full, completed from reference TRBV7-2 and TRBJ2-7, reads GAGVSQSPSNKVTEKGKDVELRCDPISGHTALYWYRQSLGQGLEFLIYFQGNSAPDKSGLPSDRFSAERTGGSVSTLTIQRTQQEDSAVYLCASSSRGYEQYFGPGTRLTVT.

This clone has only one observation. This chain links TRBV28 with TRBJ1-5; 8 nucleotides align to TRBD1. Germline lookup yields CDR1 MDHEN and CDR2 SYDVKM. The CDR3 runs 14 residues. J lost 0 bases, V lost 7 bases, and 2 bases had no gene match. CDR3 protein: CASTGQDSNQPQHF. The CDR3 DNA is TGTGCCAGCACGGGACAGGATAGCAATCAGCCCCAGCATTTT.

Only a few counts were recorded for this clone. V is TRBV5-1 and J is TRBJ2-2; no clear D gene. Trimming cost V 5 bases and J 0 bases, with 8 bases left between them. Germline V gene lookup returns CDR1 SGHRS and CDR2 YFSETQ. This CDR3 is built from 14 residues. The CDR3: CASRVTPNTGELFF. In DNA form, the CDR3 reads TGCGCCAGCAGGGTAACACCGAACACCGGGGAGCTGTTTTTT.

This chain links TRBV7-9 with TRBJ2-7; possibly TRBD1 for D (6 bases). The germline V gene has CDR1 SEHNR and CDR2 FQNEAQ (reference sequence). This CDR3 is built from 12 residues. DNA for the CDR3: TGTTCCACTACAGGGTACAACTACGAGCAGTACTTC. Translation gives CSTTGYNYEQYF.

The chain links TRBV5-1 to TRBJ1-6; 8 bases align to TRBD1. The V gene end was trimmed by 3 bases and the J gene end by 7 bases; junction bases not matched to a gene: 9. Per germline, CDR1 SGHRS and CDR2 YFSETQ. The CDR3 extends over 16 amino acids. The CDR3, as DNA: TGCGCCAGCAGCTGGACAGGGTCGGACTTAAATTCACCCCTCCACTTT. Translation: CASSWTGSDLNSPLHF.

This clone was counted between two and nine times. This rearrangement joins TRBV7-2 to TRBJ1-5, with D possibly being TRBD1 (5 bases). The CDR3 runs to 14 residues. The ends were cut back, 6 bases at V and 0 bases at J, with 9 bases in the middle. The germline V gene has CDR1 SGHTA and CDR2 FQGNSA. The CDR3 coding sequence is TGTGCCAGCAGGCGGGGGAATAGCAATCAGCCCCAGCATTTT. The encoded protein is CASRRGNSNQPQHF.

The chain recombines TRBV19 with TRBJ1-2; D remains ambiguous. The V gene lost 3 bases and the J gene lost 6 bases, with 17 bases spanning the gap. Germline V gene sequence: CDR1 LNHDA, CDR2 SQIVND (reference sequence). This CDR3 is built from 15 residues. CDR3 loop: CASSIKPLFPDGYTF. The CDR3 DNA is TGTGCCAGTAGTATCAAACCCCTATTTCCTGATGGCTACACCTTC.

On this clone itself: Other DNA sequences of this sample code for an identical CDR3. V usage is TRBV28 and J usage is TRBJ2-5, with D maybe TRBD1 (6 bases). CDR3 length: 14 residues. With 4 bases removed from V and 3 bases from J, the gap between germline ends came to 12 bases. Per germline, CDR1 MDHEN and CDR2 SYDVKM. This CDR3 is CASSSPDREETQYF. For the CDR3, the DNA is TGTGCCAGCAGTTCCCCGGACAGAGAAGAGACCCAGTACTTC.

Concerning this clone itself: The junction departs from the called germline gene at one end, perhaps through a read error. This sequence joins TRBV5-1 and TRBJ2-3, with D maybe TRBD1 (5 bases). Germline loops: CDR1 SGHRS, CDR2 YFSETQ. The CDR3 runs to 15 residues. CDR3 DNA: TGCGCCAGCAACTTGGACATCACCCCTACAGATACGCAGTATTTT. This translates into CASNLDITPTDTQYF.

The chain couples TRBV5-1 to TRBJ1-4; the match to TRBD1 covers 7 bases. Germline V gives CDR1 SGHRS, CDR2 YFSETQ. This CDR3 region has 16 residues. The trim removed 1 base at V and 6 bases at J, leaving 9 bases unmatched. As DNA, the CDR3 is TGCGCCAGCAGCTTGCGGAGCACTACAGGGGATGAAAAACTGTTTTTT. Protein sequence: CASSLRSTTGDEKLFF.

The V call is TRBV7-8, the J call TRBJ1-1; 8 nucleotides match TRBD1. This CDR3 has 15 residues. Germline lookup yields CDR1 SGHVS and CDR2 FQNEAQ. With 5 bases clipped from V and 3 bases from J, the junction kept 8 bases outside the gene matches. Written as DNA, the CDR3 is TGTGCCAGCAGCCCCCCACGGGGACAGGACACTGAAGCTTTCTTT. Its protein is CASSPPRGQDTEAFF.

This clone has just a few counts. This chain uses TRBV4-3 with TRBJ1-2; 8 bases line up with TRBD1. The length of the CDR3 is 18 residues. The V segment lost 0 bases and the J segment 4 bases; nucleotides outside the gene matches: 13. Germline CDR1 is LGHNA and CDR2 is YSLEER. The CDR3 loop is CASSQDRAGGGKPYGYTF. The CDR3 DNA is TGCGCCAGCAGCCAAGATAGGGCAGGGGGCGGCAAGCCCTATGGCTACACCTTC.

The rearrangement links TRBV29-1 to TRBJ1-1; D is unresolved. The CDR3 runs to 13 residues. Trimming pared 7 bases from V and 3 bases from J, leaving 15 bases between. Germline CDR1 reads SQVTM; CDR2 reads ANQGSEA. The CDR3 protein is CSGSLSGYTEAFF. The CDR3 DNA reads TGCAGCGGATCCCTGTCGGGGTACACTGAAGCTTTCTTT.

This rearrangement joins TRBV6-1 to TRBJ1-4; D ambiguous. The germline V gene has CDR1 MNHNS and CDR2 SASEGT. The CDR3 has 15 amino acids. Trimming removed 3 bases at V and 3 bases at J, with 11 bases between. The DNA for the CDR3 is TGTGCCAGCAGTGAGGTCAGGAATCCTAATGAAAAACTGTTTTTT. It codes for CASSEVRNPNEKLFF.

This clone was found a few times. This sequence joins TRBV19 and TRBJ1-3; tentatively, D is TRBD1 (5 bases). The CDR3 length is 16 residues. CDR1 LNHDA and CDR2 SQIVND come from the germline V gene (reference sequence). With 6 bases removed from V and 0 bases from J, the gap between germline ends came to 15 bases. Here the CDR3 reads CASRQTWDSSGNTIYF. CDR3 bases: TGTGCCAGTAGACAGACGTGGGACTCCTCTGGAAACACCATATATTTT.

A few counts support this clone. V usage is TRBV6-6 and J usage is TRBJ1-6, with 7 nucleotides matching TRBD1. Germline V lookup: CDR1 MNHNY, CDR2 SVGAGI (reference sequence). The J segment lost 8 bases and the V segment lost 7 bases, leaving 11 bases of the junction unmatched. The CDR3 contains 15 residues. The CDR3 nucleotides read TGTGCCAGCAAAGCCGGGACAGTCGAGGATTCACCCCTCCACTTT. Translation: CASKAGTVEDSPLHF.

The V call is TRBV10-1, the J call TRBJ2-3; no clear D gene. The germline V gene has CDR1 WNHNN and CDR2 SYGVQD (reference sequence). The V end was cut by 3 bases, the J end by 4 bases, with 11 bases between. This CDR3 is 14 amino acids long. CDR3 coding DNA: TGCGCCAGCAGTGACCCAACTGGTTCAGATACGCAGTATTTT. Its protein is CASSDPTGSDTQYF.

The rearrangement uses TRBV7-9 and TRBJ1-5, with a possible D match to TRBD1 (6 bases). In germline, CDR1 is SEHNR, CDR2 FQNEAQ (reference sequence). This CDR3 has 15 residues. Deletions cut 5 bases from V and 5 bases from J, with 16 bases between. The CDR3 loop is CASSLLGGQDQPQHF. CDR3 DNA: TGTGCCAGCAGCCTATTGGGGGGGCAAGATCAGCCCCAGCATTTT.

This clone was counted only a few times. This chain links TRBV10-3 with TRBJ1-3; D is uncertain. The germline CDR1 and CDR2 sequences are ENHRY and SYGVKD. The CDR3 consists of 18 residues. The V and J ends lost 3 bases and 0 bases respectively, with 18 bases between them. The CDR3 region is CAISEAYSVGGSGNTIYF. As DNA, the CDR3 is TGTGCCATCAGTGAAGCCTACAGTGTGGGAGGCTCTGGAAACACCATATATTTT.

CDR3: CASSSGQGTGYTF. The CDR3, as DNA: TGTGCCAGCAGTTCGGGACAGGGGACGGGCTACACCTTC. J is TRBJ1-2 and V is TRBV28; 10 nucleotides align to TRBD1. Germline V gene lookup returns CDR1 MDHEN and CDR2 SYDVKM. The CDR3 spans 13 residues. V lost 4 bases and J lost 8; bases outside the gene matches: 4.

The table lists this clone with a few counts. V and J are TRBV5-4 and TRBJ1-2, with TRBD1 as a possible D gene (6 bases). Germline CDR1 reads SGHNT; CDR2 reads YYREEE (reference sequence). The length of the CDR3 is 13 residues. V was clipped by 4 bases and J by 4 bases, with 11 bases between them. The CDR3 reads CASSPGGAYGYTF. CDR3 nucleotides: TGTGCCAGCAGCCCTGGGGGGGCCTATGGCTACACCTTC.

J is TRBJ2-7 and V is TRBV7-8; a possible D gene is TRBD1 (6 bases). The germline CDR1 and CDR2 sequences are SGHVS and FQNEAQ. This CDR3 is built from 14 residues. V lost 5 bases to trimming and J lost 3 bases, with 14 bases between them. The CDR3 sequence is CASSPSRGGYEQYF. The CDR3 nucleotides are TGTGCCAGCAGCCCGTCCAGGGGTGGCTACGAGCAGTACTTC.

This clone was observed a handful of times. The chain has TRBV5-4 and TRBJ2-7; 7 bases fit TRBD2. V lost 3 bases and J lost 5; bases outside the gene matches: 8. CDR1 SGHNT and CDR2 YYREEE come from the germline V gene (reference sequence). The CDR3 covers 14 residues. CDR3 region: CASSSGLETHEQYF. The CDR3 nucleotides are TGTGCCAGCAGCTCCGGACTAGAAACTCACGAGCAGTACTTC.

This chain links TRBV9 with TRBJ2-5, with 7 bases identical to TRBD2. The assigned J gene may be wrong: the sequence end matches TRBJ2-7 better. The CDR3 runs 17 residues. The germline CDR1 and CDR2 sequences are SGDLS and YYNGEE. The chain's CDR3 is CASSVAPTGRLSYEQYF. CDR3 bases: TGTGCCAGCAGCGTAGCCCCCACCGGGAGGCTCTCCTACGAGCAGTACTTC.

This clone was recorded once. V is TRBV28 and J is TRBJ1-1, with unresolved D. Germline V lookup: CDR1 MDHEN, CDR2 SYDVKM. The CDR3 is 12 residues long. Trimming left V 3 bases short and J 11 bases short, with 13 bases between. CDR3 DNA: TGTGCCAGCAGTTTGAGGAGGCTTTTGGCTTTCTTT. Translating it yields CASSLRRLLAFF. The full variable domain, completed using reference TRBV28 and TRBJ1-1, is DVKVTQSSRYLVKRTGEKVFLECVQDMDHENMFWYRQDPGLGLRLIYFSYDVKMKEKGDIPEGYSVSREKKERFSLILESASTNQTSMYLCASSLRRLLAFFGQGTRLTVV.